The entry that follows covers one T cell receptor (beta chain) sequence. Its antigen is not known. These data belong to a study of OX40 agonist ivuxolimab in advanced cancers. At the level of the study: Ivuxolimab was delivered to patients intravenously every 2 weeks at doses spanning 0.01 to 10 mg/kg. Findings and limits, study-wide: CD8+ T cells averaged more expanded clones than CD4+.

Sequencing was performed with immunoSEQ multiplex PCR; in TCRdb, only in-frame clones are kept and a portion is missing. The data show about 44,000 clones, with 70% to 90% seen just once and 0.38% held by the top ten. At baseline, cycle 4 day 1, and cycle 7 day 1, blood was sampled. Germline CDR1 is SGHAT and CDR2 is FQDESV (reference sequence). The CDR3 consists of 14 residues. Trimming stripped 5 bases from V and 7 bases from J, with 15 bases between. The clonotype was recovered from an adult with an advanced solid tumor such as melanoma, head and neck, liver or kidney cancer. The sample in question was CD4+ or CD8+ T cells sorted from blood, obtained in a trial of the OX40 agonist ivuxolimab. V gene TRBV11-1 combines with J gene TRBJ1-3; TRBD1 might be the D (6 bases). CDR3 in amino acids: CASSVGQPGNTIYF. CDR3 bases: TGTGCCAGCAGCGTAGGACAGCCCGGGAACACCATATATTTT.